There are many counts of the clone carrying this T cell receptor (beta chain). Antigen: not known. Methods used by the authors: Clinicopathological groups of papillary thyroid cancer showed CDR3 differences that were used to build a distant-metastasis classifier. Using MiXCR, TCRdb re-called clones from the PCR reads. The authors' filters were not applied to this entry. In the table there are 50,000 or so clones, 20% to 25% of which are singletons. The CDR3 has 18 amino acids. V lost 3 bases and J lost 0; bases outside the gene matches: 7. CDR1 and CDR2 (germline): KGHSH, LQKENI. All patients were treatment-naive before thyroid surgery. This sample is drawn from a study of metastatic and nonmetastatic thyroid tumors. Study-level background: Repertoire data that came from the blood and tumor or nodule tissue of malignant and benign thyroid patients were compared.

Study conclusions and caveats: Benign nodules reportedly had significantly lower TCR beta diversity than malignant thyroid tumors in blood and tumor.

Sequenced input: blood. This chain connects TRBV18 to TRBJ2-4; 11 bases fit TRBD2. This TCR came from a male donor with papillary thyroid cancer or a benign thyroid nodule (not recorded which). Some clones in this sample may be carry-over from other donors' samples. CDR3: CASSPSGTSGLAKNIQYF. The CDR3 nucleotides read TGTGCCAGCTCACCCTCCGGGACTAGCGGCCTAGCCAAAAACATTCAGTACTTC.